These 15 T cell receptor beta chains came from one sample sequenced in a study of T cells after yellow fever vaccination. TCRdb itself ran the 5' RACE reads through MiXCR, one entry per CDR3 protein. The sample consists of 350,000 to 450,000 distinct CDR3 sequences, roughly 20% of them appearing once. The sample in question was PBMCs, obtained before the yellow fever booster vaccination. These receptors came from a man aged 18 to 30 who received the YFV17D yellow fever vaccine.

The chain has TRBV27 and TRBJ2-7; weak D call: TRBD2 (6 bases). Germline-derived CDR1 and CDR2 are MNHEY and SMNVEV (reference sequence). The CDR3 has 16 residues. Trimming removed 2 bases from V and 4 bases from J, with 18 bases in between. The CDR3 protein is CASSLAFGTYDYEQYF. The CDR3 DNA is TGTGCCAGCAGTTTAGCTTTCGGGACTTACGATTACGAGCAGTACTTC.

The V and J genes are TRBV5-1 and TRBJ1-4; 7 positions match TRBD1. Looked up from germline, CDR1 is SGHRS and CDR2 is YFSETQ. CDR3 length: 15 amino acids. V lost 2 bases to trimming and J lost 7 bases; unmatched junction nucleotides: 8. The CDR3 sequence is CASSFDKGAREKLFF. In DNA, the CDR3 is TGCGCCAGCAGCTTTGATAAGGGGGCGCGTGAAAAACTGTTTTTT.

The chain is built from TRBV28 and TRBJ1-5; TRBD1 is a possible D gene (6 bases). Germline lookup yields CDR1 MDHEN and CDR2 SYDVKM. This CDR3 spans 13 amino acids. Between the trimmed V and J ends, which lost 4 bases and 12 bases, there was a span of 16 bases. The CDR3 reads CASSSTGAERQHF. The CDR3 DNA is TGTGCCAGCAGTTCCACGGGGGCCGAGCGCCAGCATTTT.

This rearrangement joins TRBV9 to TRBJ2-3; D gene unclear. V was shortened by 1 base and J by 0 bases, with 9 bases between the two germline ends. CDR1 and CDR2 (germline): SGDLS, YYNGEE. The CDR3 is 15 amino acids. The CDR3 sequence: CASSVFGISTDTQYF. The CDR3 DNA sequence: TGTGCCAGCAGCGTATTCGGAATTAGCACAGATACGCAGTATTTT.

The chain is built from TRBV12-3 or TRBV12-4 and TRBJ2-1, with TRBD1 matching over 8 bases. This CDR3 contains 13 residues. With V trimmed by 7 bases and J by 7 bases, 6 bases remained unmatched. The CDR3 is CASTQTGVNEQFF. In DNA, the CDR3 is TGTGCCAGCACCCAGACAGGGGTGAATGAGCAGTTCTTC.

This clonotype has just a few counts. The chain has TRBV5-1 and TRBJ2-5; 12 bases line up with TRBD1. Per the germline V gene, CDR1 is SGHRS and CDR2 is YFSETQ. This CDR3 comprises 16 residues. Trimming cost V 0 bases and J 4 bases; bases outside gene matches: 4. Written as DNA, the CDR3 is TGCGCCAGCAGCTTGGATGGGACAGGGGGCGCAGAGACCCAGTACTTC. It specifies CASSLDGTGGAETQYF.

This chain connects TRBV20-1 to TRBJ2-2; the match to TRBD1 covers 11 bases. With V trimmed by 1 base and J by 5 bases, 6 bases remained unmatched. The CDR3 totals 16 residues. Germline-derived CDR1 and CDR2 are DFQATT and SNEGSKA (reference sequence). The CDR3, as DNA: TGCAGTGCTAGAGTACGCCGGGACAGGGGGACCGGGGAGCTGTTTTTT. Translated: CSARVRRDRGTGELFF.

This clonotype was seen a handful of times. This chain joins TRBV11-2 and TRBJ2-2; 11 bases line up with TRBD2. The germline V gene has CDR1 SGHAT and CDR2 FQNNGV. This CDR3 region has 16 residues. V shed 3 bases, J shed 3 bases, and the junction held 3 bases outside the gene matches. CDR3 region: CASSLLAGGYTGELFF. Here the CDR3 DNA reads TGTGCCAGCAGCTTGCTAGCGGGGGGATACACCGGGGAGCTGTTTTTT.

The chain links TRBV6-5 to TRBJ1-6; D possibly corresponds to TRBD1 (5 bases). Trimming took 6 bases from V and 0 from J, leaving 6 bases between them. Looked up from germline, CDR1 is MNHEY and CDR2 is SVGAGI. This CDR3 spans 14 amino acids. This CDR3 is CASRGTSYNSPLHF. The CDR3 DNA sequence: TGTGCCAGCAGGGGGACCTCCTATAATTCACCCCTCCACTTT.

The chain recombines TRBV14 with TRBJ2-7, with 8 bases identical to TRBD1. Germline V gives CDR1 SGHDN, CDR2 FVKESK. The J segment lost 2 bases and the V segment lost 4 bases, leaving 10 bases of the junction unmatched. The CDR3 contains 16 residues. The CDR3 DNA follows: TGTGCCAGCAGCCTTCCCCCCGGGACAGGTGCCTACGAGCAGTACTTC. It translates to CASSLPPGTGAYEQYF.

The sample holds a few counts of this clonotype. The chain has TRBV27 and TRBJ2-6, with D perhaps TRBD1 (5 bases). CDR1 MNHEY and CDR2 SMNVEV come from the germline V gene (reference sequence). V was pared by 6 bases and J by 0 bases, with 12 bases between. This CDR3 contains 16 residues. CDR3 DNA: TGTGCCAGCAGACGACAGCAGAGCTCTGGGGCCAACGTCCTGACTTTC. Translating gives CASRRQQSSGANVLTF.

The CDR3 DNA reads as TGCGCCAGCAGAGTCGGGACAGGAAATCAGCCCCAGCATTTT. Amino acids: CASRVGTGNQPQHF. The J gene is TRBJ1-5, the V gene TRBV5-1; 8 bases map to TRBD1. The CDR3 is 14 residues long. Germline CDR1 SGHRS, CDR2 YFSETQ. Trimming removed 5 bases from V and 4 bases from J; junction bases left unmatched: 5.

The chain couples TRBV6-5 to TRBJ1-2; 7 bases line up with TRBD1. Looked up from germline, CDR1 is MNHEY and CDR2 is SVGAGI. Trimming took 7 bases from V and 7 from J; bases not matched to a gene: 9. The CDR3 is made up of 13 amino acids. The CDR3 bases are TGTGCCAGCATGAAAACAGGGGCTCGTGGCTACACCTTC. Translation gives CASMKTGARGYTF.

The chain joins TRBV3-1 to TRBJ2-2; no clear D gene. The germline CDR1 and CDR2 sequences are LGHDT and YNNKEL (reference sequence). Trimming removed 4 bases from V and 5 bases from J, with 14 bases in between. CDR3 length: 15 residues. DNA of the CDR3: TGTGCCAGCAGCCTTAGTCGCCCAATAACCGGGGAGCTGTTTTTT. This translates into CASSLSRPITGELFF.

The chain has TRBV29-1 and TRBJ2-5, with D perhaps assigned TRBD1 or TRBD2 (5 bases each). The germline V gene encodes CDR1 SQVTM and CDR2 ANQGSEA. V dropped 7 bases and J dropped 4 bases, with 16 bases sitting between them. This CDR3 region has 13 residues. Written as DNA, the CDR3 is TGCAGCGCCGGGGCCGAGGAGTTAGAGACCCAGTACTTC. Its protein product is CSAGAEELETQYF.